The 12 T cell receptor beta chains below come from one sample, sequenced in a study of blood T cell repertoires in COVID-19. The data were produced by immunoSEQ multiplex PCR, yet TCRdb's version contains in-frame clones alone and is incomplete. The sample comprises a few hundred thousand clones, 80% to 90% of which are singletons, and 6.3% rests with the top ten. Sequencing was done on a sample of peripheral blood. The origin of the receptors is a woman aged 45-65 years with COVID-19, enrolled during active disease.

Turning to this clone: Other DNA sequences in the sample encode the same CDR3. The V and J genes are TRBV29-1 and TRBJ1-2; D is ambiguous. Trimming left V 4 bases short and J 2 bases short, with 8 bases between. Germline V CDR1 and CDR2: SQVTM, ANQGSEA. There are 12 residues in the CDR3. The chain's CDR3 is CSVVESNYGYTF. The CDR3 nucleotides read TGCAGCGTTGTCGAAAGCAACTATGGCTACACCTTC.

This sequence joins TRBV25-1 and TRBJ2-5; D not resolved. CDR3 length equals 14 residues. Trimming left V 4 bases short and J 8 bases short, with 17 bases between. Germline assignment: CDR1 MGHDK and CDR2 SYGVNS. The chain's CDR3 is CASSAAEKPGTQYF. The CDR3 bases are TGTGCCAGCAGTGCGGCGGAAAAGCCCGGAACCCAGTACTTC.

V and J are TRBV6-2 or TRBV6-3 and TRBJ2-7, with 9 positions matching TRBD2. Germline V gene lookup returns CDR1 MNHEY and CDR2 SVGEGT. J gave up 5 bases and V 6 bases, and 5 bases lay outside the gene matches. This CDR3 contains 13 residues. The CDR3 reads CASSWTSANEQYF. CDR3 coding DNA: TGTGCCAGCAGCTGGACTAGCGCGAACGAGCAGTACTTC.

The chain recombines TRBV2 with TRBJ1-4; 7 nucleotides match TRBD1. V lost 10 bases and J lost 6; bases outside the gene matches: 8. The CDR3 length is 13 residues. The germline gives CDR1 SNHLY, CDR2 FYNNEI. The CDR3 here is CANKGARDEKLFF. DNA of the CDR3: TGTGCCAATAAGGGGGCGCGAGATGAAAAACTGTTTTTT.

This chain links TRBV6-4 with TRBJ1-6; D possibly corresponds to TRBD1 (5 bases). From germline, CDR1 is MRHNA and CDR2 SNTAGT. V lost 2 bases and J 4 bases, leaving 12 bases between the germline ends. This CDR3 has 16 residues. The CDR3 DNA reads as TGTGCCAGCAGTGACCGGGCAGGGACTTATAATTCACCCCTCCACTTT. Amino acid sequence: CASSDRAGTYNSPLHF.

This clone has only a few counts. This chain joins TRBV5-1 and TRBJ2-2, with D possibly TRBD2 on 5 matching bases. The CDR3 runs to 16 residues. V was pared by 1 base and J by 7 bases, with 17 bases between. Germline V lookup: CDR1 SGHRS, CDR2 YFSETQ. This CDR3 reads CASSLSARAEDGELFF. CDR3 nucleotides: TGCGCCAGCAGCTTGTCAGCGCGGGCCGAGGACGGGGAGCTGTTTTTT. Supplemented by reference TRBV5-1 and TRBJ2-2, the full variable domain reads KAGVTQTPRYLIKTRGQQVTLSCSPISGHRSVSWYQQTPGQGLQFLFEYFSETQRNKGNFPGRFSGRQFSNSRSEMNVSTLELGDSALYLCASSLSARAEDGELFFGEGSRLTVL.

The V gene is TRBV29-1, the J gene TRBJ2-7, with 8 nucleotides matching TRBD1. The V gene end was trimmed by 4 bases and the J gene end by 2 bases; junction bases not matched to a gene: 10. The CDR3 loop spans 15 amino acids. Germline loops: CDR1 SQVTM, CDR2 ANQGSEA. CDR3 sequence reads: CSVAPRTGTTYEQYF. Here the CDR3 DNA reads TGCAGCGTTGCCCCCCGGACAGGGACGACCTACGAGCAGTACTTC.

The genes are TRBV6-4 and TRBJ1-2; TRBD1 matches 10 bases. Trimming cost V 5 bases and J 3 bases; bases outside gene matches: 6. This CDR3 is 15 amino acids long. The V gene's germline CDR1 is MRHNA and CDR2 SNTAGT. CDR3 loop: CASSSRQGADYGYTF. The CDR3 DNA sequence: TGTGCCAGCAGTTCAAGACAGGGGGCTGACTATGGCTACACCTTC.

The gene calls are TRBV5-1 and TRBJ2-5; possibly TRBD1 for D (5 bases). Germline values: CDR1 SGHRS, CDR2 YFSETQ. With 2 bases removed from V and 0 bases from J, the gap between germline ends came to 8 bases. This CDR3 region has 14 residues. DNA of the CDR3: TGCGCCAGCAGCTTCCAGACAGACCAAGAGACCCAGTACTTC. Its translation is CASSFQTDQETQYF.

This clone was seen just once. The chain uses TRBV4-2 and TRBJ1-4; D is unclear. The CDR3 runs 17 residues. Germline values: CDR1 LGHNA, CDR2 YNFKEQ. V shed 0 bases and J shed 8 bases, with 19 bases lying between them. As DNA, the CDR3 is TGTGCCAGCAGCCAAGATCCCGGAGGCCATCCGAGGGAAAAACTGTTTTTT. Translating gives CASSQDPGGHPREKLFF.

The V gene is TRBV28, the J gene TRBJ2-5; no definite D call. The CDR3 consists of 15 residues. Trimming removed 2 bases at V and 4 bases at J, with 14 bases between. Germline lookup yields CDR1 MDHEN and CDR2 SYDVKM. CDR3 sequence reads: CASSLNLVSPETQYF. For the CDR3, the DNA is TGTGCCAGCAGTTTAAATTTAGTAAGCCCAGAGACCCAGTACTTC.

The chain has TRBV29-1 and TRBJ2-1; 14 bases line up with TRBD2. Germline values: CDR1 SQVTM, CDR2 ANQGSEA. Germline trimming cut 8 bases from V and 7 bases from J; bases unmatched to any gene: 7. The CDR3 length is 14 residues. CDR3 DNA: TGCAGCACCCGACTAGCGGGAGGGCCGAATGAGCAGTTCTTC. Protein product: CSTRLAGGPNEQFF.